This passage covers 19 T cell receptor beta chains from one sample sequenced in a study of spatial heterogeneity in lung cancer. Study-level results: Tumor mutation counts were tracked by expanded intratumoral alpha and beta TCR counts.

TCRdb fed the 5' RACE reads into MiXCR, producing one record per CDR3 protein. The repertoire holds more than 10,000 distinct CDR3 sequences, with 3% to 4% as singletons. These TCRs' antigens remain unknown. The sample's time point: sample taken at primary tumor resection. The sequencing used lung tumor tissue, collected at surgery. The receptor set was obtained from a male donor with early-stage non-small cell lung cancer.

This clonotype was picked up many times. The genes are TRBV20-1 and TRBJ1-2, with D possibly matching TRBD1 (6 bases). The germline V and J ends were trimmed by 6 bases and 2 bases, with 10 bases remaining between them. The CDR3 is made up of 12 amino acids. Germline-derived CDR1 and CDR2 are DFQATT and SNEGSKA (reference sequence). CDR3 bases: TGCAGTGCCTCTACAGGGAACTATGGCTACACCTTC. Translated: CSASTGNYGYTF.

This clonotype was recorded many times. In DNA, the CDR3 is TGTGCCACCAGTGGCGGGACGCCCGGGGTTCAGTATTTT. The encoded protein is CATSGGTPGVQYF. V usage is TRBV24-1 and J usage is TRBJ2-3, with a possible D match to TRBD2 (6 bases). This CDR3 region has 13 residues. V was shortened by 5 bases and J by 12 bases, with 17 bases between the two germline ends. Germline values: CDR1 KGHDR, CDR2 SFDVKD.

This clonotype was counted many times. The genes are TRBV18 and TRBJ2-5; D uncertain. The germline gives CDR1 KGHSH, CDR2 LQKENI. Trimming took off 3 bases at V and 4 bases at J, with 9 bases between the two ends. The CDR3 is 13 residues long. The CDR3 region has the DNA TGTGCCAGCTCACCGGGTTCGGGAGAGACCCAGTACTTC. It yields the protein CASSPGSGETQYF.

This clonotype was found many times. The gene calls are TRBV6-1 and TRBJ1-2; 7 positions agree with TRBD1. This CDR3 contains 15 residues. V dropped 4 bases and J dropped 5; count of bases not matched to a gene: 10. Germline V gene data show CDR1 as MNHNS and CDR2 as SASEGT. The CDR3 reads CASSGLQGRVYGYTF. Written as DNA, the CDR3 is TGTGCCAGCAGTGGGCTACAGGGGCGTGTATATGGCTACACCTTC.

Many counts were recorded for this clonotype. This chain joins TRBV29-1 and TRBJ1-1; D is ambiguous. V lost 5 bases, J lost 3 bases, and 28 bases lay in between. The CDR3 is 18 residues long. Germline V gene data show CDR1 as SQVTM and CDR2 as ANQGSEA. The CDR3 coding sequence is TGCAGCGTTACCGTTAGCCCTGGCGGAGACCGGGTGTACACTGAAGCTTTCTTT. This translates into CSVTVSPGGDRVYTEAFF.

Ten or more counts support this clonotype. V is TRBV9 and J is TRBJ2-1; D possibly corresponds to TRBD1 (6 bases). CDR3 length: 15 amino acids. The germline V gene has CDR1 SGDLS and CDR2 YYNGEE. V lost 1 base and J lost 8, with 16 bases in between. The CDR3 protein is CASSVSSRTEDEQFF. The CDR3 region has the DNA TGTGCCAGCAGCGTAAGCTCAAGGACAGAGGATGAGCAGTTCTTC.

The rearrangement links TRBV20-1 to TRBJ2-5; D gene unclear. Germline V gives CDR1 DFQATT, CDR2 SNEGSKA (reference sequence). Between the trimmed V and J ends, which lost 0 bases and 5 bases, there was a span of 10 bases. The CDR3 covers 13 residues. The CDR3 reads CSAREPMGETQYF. DNA for the CDR3: TGCAGTGCTAGAGAGCCAATGGGGGAGACCCAGTACTTC.

This clonotype was recorded many times. The chain couples TRBV4-2 to TRBJ2-2, with TRBD2 as a possible D gene (6 bases). The CDR3 is made up of 14 amino acids. CDR1 and CDR2 (germline): LGHNA, YNFKEQ. With 1 base removed from V and 3 bases from J, the gap between germline ends came to 6 bases. In DNA, the CDR3 is TGTGCCAGCAGCCAAGGACTAGACACCGGGGAGCTGTTTTTT. This codes for CASSQGLDTGELFF.

Ten or more counts support this clonotype. The chain employs TRBV7-2 and TRBJ2-7; tentatively, D is TRBD1 (5 bases). Germline loops: CDR1 SGHTA, CDR2 FQGNSA. The CDR3 is 14 residues long. The germline V and J ends were trimmed by 1 base and 0 bases, with 7 bases remaining between them. The CDR3 spells CASSLGQRSYEQYF. CDR3 coding DNA: TGTGCCAGCAGCTTAGGACAGCGCTCCTACGAGCAGTACTTC.

This clonotype was observed many times. V gene TRBV20-1 combines with J gene TRBJ2-1, with D perhaps TRBD2 (6 bases). Germline V gives CDR1 DFQATT, CDR2 SNEGSKA (reference sequence). The CDR3 is 14 residues long. The DNA of the CDR3 is TGCAGCTTTACTAGCCCCCCGAGGTACAATGAGCAGTTCTTC. Its translation is CSFTSPPRYNEQFF.

This clonotype was seen at least ten times. V is TRBV6-5 and J is TRBJ2-5; 7 nucleotides match TRBD1. Losses at the gene ends were 6 bases for V and 0 bases for J; bases not matched to a gene: 25. The CDR3 totals 21 residues. CDR1 is MNHEY, CDR2 SVGAGI, per germline. Here the CDR3 reads CASRKKPERDSITHYQETQYF. CDR3 nucleotide sequence: TGTGCCAGCAGAAAAAAGCCTGAAAGGGACAGCATAACCCACTACCAAGAGACCCAGTACTTC.

This clonotype was detected ten times or more. The chain combines TRBV29-1 with TRBJ2-7; the match to TRBD1 covers 9 bases. Trimming removed 7 bases from V and 7 bases from J; junction bases left unmatched: 5. The CDR3 spans 11 residues. Germline V gene sequence: CDR1 SQVTM, CDR2 ANQGSEA. The CDR3 reads CSAKTGGEQYF. In nucleotides, the CDR3 is TGCAGCGCCAAGACAGGGGGGGAGCAGTACTTC.

This clonotype was recorded at least ten times. This chain joins TRBV6-1 and TRBJ2-7; D is uncertain. The CDR3 is 14 residues long. Trimming pared 5 bases from V and 2 bases from J, leaving 13 bases between. Germline CDR1 MNHNS, CDR2 SASEGT. The CDR3 is CASSTSQEPYEQYF. As DNA, the CDR3 is TGTGCCAGCAGTACCTCCCAGGAGCCCTACGAGCAGTACTTC.

This clonotype occurred many times. The chain links TRBV3-1 to TRBJ2-1; 16 bases fit TRBD2. The CDR3 loop spans 15 amino acids. In germline, CDR1 is LGHDT, CDR2 YNNKEL (reference sequence). V gave up 5 bases and J gave up 10 bases; unmatched junction bases: 5. The CDR3 nucleotides read TGTGCCAGCAGCTTGGGACTAGCGGGGGGGACAGAGCAGTTCTTC. It yields the protein CASSLGLAGGTEQFF.

This clonotype was detected ten times or more. The DNA for the CDR3 is TGCAGTGCTAGGCTCGCAGGGGAGAATTCACCCCTCCACTTT. Protein sequence: CSARLAGENSPLHF. V is TRBV20-1 and J is TRBJ1-6, with D possibly matching TRBD1 (6 bases). The ends were cut back, 3 bases at V and 7 bases at J, with 13 bases in the middle. Germline V gene sequence: CDR1 DFQATT, CDR2 SNEGSKA (reference sequence). This CDR3 comprises 14 residues.

The table lists this clonotype with many counts. The V gene is TRBV4-3, the J gene TRBJ2-4, with D possibly being TRBD2 (5 bases). CDR1 and CDR2 from the germline V gene are LGHNA and YSLEER. V was pared by 0 bases and J by 0 bases, with 9 bases between. CDR3 length equals 16 residues. The CDR3 DNA reads as TGCGCCAGCAGCCAAGATGAGGGAGCAGCCAAAAACATTCAGTACTTC. Amino acids: CASSQDEGAAKNIQYF.

A word on this clonotype: Germline and junction disagree at one end, which may indicate a read error. V gene TRBV7-2 combines with J gene TRBJ1-2; 8 nucleotides agree with TRBD1. CDR1 is SGHTA, CDR2 FQGNSA, per germline. This CDR3 has 15 residues. This CDR3 is CASSPDRGIVYGDTF. CDR3 in DNA: TGTGCCAGCAGTCCTGACAGGGGTATAGTCTATGGCGACACCTTC.

The table lists this clonotype with many counts. This chain links TRBV20-1 with TRBJ2-6; D may match TRBD1 or TRBD2 (5 bases each). Germline V gene data show CDR1 as DFQATT and CDR2 as SNEGSKA (reference sequence). The V and J ends lost 0 bases and 3 bases respectively, with 15 bases between them. This CDR3 is 17 amino acids long. The CDR3 DNA follows: TGCAGTGCTAGAGAAGGGGTGGGGGTAGGTGGGGCCAACGTCCTGACTTTC. As protein: CSAREGVGVGGANVLTF.

Ten or more counts support this clonotype. The chain recombines TRBV10-2 with TRBJ2-1; D is ambiguous. This CDR3 region has 11 residues. Germline CDR1 reads WSHSY; CDR2 reads SAAADI. Trimming took 8 bases from V and 2 from J, leaving 4 bases between them. The CDR3 spells CASSPYNEQFF. As DNA, the CDR3 is TGCGCCAGCTCCCCCTACAATGAGCAGTTCTTC.